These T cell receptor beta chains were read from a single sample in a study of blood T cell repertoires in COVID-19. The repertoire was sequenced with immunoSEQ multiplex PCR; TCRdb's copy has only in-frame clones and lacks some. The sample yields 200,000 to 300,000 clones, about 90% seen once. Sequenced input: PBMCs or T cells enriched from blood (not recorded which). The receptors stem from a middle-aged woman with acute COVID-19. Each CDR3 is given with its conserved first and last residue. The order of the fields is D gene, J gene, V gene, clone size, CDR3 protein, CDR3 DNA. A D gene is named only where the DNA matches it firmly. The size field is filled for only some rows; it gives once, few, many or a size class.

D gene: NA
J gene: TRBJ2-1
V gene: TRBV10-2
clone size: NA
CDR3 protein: CASARRELDSEQFF
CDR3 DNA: TGCGCCAGCGCTCGCCGGGAATTAGATTCTGAGCAGTTCTTC

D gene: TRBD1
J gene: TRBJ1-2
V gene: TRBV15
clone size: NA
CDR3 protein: CATSRGRAGRGTYGYTF
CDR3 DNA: TGTGCCACCAGCAGAGGGCGGGCCGGCAGGGGGACTTATGGCTACACCTTC

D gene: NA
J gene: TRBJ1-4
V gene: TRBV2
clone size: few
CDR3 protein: CASSERGAEKLFF
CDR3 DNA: TGTGCCAGCAGTGAAAGGGGTGCTGAAAAACTGTTTTTT

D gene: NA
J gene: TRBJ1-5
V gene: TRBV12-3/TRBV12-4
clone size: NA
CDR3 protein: CASSLSSNQPQHF
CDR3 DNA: TGTGCCAGCAGTTTGAGTAGCAATCAGCCCCAGCATTTT

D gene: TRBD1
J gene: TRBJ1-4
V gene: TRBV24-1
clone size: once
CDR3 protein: CATSDPGQGRGEKLFF
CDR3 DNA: TGTGCCACCAGTGATCCGGGACAGGGCAGAGGTGAAAAACTGTTTTTT

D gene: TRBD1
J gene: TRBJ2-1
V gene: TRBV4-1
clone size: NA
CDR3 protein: CASSLGQGNSYNEQFF
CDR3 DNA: TGCGCCAGCAGCCTCGGACAGGGAAATTCCTACAATGAGCAGTTCTTC

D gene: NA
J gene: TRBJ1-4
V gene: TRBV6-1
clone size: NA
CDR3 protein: CASSGFSATNEKLFF
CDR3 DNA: TGTGCCAGCAGTGGTTTCAGTGCAACTAATGAAAAACTGTTTTTT

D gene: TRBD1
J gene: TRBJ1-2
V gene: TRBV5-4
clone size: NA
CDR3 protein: CASSLSGTGAAGYTF
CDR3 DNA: TGTGCCAGCAGCTTGTCTGGGACAGGGGCGGCTGGCTACACCTTC

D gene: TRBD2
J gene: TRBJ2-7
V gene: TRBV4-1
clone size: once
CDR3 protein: CASSQATSGDDEQYF
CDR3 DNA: TGCGCCAGCAGCCAAGCGACTAGCGGGGATGACGAGCAGTACTTC

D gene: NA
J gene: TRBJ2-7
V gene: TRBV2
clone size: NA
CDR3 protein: CASSSGWPLYEQYF
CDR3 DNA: TGTGCCAGCAGTTCAGGGTGGCCCCTTTACGAGCAGTACTTC

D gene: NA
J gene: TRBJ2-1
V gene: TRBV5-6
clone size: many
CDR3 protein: CASSLFGNEQFF
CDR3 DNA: TGTGCCAGCAGCTTATTCGGCAATGAGCAGTTCTTC

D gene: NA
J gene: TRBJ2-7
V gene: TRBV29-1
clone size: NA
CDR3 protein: CSVAGRDRFGEQYF
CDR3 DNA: TGCAGCGTTGCCGGGCGGGATCGTTTTGGCGAGCAGTACTTC

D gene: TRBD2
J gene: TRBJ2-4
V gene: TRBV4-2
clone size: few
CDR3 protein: CASSHEAGATAKNIQYF
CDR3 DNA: TGTGCCAGCAGCCATGAGGCGGGAGCAACGGCCAAAAACATTCAGTACTTC

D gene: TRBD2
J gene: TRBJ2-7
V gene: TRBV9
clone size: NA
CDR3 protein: CASSVAASGRADEQYF
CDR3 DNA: TGTGCCAGCAGCGTAGCGGCTAGCGGGAGGGCCGACGAGCAGTACTTC

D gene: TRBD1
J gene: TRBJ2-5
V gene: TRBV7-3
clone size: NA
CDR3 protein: CASTFDRGQETQYF
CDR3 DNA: TGTGCCAGCACTTTCGACAGGGGCCAAGAGACCCAGTACTTC

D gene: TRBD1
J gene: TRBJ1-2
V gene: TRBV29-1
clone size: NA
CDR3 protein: CSTNRQGQDGYTF
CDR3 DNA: TGCAGCACCAACCGACAGGGCCAGGATGGCTACACCTTC

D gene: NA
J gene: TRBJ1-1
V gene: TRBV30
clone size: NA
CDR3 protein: CAWSLGTKAFF
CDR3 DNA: TGTGCCTGGAGTCTTGGCACGAAAGCTTTCTTT

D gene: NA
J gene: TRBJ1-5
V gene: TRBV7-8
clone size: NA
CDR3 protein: CASSLDRADNQPQHF
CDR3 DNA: TGTGCCAGCAGCTTAGACAGGGCGGACAATCAGCCCCAGCATTTT

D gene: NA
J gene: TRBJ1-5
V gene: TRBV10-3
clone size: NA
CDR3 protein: CAISESVGGNQPQHF
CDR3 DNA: TGTGCCATCAGTGAGTCGGTAGGCGGTAATCAGCCCCAGCATTTT

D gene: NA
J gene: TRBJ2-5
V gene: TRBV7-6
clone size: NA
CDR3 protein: CASSQVGETQYF
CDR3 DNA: TGTGCCAGCAGCCAGGTTGGGGAGACCCAGTACTTC

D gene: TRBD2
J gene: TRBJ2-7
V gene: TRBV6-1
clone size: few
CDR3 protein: CASSDRASGSDEQYF
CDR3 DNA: TGTGCCAGCAGTGATAGGGCTAGCGGGAGCGACGAGCAGTACTTC

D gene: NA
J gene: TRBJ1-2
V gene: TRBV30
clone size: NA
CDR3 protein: CAWSPRVGYTF
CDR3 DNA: TGTGCCTGGAGTCCCCGCGTGGGCTACACCTTC

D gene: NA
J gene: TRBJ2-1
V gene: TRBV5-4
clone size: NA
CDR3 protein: CASSLSHEQFF
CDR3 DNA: TGTGCCAGCAGCCTCTCCCATGAGCAGTTCTTC

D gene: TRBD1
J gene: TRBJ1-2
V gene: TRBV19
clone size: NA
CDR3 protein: CASSIATGQGRNGYTF
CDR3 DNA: TGTGCCAGTAGTATAGCTACGGGACAGGGGAGGAATGGCTACACCTTC

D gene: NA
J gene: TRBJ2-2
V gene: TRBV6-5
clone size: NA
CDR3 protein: CAGKTTVNTGELFF
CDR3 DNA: TGTGCCGGCAAAACCACAGTGAACACCGGGGAGCTGTTTTTT

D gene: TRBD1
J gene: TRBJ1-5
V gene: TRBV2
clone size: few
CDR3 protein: CASSASTGPESNQPQHF
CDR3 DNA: TGTGCCAGCAGCGCCTCGACAGGGCCGGAAAGCAATCAGCCCCAGCATTTT

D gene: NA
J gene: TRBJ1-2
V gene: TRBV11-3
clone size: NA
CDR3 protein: CASSSTYDGYTF
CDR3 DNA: TGTGCCAGCAGCTCGACTTACGATGGCTACACCTTC

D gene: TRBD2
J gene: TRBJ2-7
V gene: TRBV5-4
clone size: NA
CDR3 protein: CASSLGPRTSGREYEQYF
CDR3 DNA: TGTGCCAGCAGCTTGGGTCCCCGGACTAGCGGGAGGGAGTACGAGCAGTACTTC

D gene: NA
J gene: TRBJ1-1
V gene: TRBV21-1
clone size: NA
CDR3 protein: CASSKGSGNTEAFF
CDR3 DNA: TGTGCCAGCAGCAAAGGCTCAGGGAACACTGAAGCTTTCTTT

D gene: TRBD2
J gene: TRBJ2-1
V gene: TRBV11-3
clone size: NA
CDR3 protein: CASREGLAGNEQFF
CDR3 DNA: TGTGCCAGCAGGGAGGGACTAGCGGGTAATGAGCAGTTCTTC

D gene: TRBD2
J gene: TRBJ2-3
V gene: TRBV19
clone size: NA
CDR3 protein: CASSRTSVGTDTQYF
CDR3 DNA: TGTGCCAGTAGCCGGACTAGCGTGGGCACAGATACGCAGTATTTT

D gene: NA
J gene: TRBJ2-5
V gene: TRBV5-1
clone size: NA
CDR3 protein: CASSLDGRRQETQYF
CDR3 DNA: TGCGCCAGCAGCTTGGACGGGAGAAGGCAAGAGACCCAGTACTTC

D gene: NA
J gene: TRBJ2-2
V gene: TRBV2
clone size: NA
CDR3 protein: CASTKTGGRTGELFF
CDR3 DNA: TGTGCCAGCACAAAAACGGGGGGCCGCACCGGGGAGCTGTTTTTT

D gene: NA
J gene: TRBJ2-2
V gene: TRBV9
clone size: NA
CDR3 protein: CASSPPAGRLPNTGELFF
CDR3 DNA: TGTGCCAGCAGCCCCCCAGCCGGGAGACTGCCGAACACCGGGGAGCTGTTTTTT

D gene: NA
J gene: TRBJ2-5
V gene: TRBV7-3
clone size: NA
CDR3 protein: CASSSGRSETQYF
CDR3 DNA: TGTGCCAGCAGCTCGGGGAGATCGGAGACCCAGTACTTC

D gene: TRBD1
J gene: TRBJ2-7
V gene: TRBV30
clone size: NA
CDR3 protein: CAWRASDRDSYEQYF
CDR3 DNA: TGTGCCTGGAGGGCCTCGGACAGGGACTCCTACGAGCAGTACTTC

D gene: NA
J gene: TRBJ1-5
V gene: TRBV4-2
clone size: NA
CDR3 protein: CASSQTQYNQPQHF
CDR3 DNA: TGTGCCAGCAGCCAAACCCAGTATAATCAGCCCCAGCATTTT

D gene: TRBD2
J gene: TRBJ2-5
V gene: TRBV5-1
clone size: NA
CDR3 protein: CASGWTSGSSGETQYF
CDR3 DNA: TGCGCCAGCGGGTGGACTAGCGGGAGTAGCGGTGAGACCCAGTACTTC

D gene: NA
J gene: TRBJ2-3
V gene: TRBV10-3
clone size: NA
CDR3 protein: CAISEVAAGISTDTQYF
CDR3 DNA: TGTGCCATCAGTGAGGTAGCGGCCGGGATTAGCACAGATACGCAGTATTTT

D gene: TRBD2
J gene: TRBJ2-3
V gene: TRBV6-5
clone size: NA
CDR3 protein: CASSFLAGGTDTQYF
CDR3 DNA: TGTGCCAGCAGTTTCTTAGCGGGAGGAACAGATACGCAGTATTTT

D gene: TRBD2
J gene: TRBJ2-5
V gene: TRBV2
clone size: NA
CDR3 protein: CASGPGGSGETQYF
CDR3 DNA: TGTGCCAGTGGGCCCGGGGGGTCCGGGGAGACCCAGTACTTC

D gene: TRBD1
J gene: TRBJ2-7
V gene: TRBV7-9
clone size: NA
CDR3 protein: CASSSSPGQAIGEQYF
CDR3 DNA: TGTGCCAGCAGCTCGTCACCGGGACAGGCGATAGGCGAGCAGTACTTC

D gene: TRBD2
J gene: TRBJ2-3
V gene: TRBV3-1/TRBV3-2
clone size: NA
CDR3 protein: CASSQKASGRATDTQYF
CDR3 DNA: TGTGCCAGCAGCCAGAAGGCTAGCGGGAGGGCCACAGATACGCAGTATTTT

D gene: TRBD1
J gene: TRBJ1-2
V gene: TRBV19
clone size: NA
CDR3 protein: CASRAGQRSGYGYTF
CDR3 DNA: TGTGCCAGTAGGGCGGGACAGCGATCTGGCTATGGCTACACCTTC

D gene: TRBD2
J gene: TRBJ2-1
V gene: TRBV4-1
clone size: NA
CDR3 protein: CASSQDTLAGSNEQFF
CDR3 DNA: TGCGCCAGCAGCCAAGATACCCTAGCGGGATCCAATGAGCAGTTCTTC

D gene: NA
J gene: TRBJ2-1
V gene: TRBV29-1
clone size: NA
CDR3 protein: CSVATGIHNEQFF
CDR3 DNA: TGCAGCGTAGCAACGGGAATCCACAATGAGCAGTTCTTC

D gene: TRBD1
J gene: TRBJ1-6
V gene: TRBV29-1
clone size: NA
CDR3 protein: CSVGTGDNSPLHF
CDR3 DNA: TGCAGCGTCGGGACAGGGGACAATTCACCCCTCCACTTT

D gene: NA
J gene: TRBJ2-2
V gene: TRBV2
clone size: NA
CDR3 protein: CASSVERELFF
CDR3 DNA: TGTGCCAGCAGTGTCGAGAGGGAGCTGTTTTTT

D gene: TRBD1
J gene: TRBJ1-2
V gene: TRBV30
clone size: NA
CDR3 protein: CAWNGDRGPNYGYTF
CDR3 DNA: TGTGCCTGGAATGGGGACAGAGGACCTAACTATGGCTACACCTTC

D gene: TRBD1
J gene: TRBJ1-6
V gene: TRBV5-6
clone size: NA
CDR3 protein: CASSLLAGTGDSPLHF
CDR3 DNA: TGTGCCAGCAGCTTGTTAGCCGGGACAGGGGATTCACCCCTCCACTTT